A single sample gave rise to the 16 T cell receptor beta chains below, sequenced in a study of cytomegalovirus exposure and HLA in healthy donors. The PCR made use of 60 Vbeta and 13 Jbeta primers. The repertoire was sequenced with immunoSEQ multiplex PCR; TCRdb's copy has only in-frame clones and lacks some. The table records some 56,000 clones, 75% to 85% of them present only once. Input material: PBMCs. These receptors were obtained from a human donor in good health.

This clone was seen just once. In nucleotides, the CDR3 is TGTGCCAGCAGTGAACTGGAGGGGGCTCGCACCGGGGAGCTGTTTTTT. This translates into CASSELEGARTGELFF. The chain couples TRBV25-1 to TRBJ2-2; D possibly corresponds to TRBD1 (7 bases). The CDR3 is 16 residues long. Per the germline V gene, CDR1 is MGHDK and CDR2 is SYGVNS. Between the trimmed V and J ends, which lost 2 bases and 4 bases, there was a span of 14 bases.

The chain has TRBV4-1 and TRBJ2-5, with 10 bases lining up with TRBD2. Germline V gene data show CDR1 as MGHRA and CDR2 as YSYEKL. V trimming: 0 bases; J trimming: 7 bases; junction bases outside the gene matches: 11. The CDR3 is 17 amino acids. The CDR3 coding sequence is TGCGCCAGCAGCCAAGATTTTTCTAGCGGGGGAAAGGTGACCCAGTACTTC. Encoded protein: CASSQDFSSGGKVTQYF.

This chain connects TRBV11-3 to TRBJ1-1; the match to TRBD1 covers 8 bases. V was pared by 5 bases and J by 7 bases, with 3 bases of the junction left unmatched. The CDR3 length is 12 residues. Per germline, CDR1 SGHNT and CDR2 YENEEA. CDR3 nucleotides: TGTGCCAGCAGCCTCGACAGGGGTGAAGCTTTCTTT. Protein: CASSLDRGEAFF. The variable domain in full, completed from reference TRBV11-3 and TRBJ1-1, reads EAGVVQSPRYKIIEKKQPVAFWCNPISGHNTLYWYLQNLGQGPELLIRYENEEAVDDSQLPKDRFSAERLKGVDSTLKIQPAELGDSAVYLCASSLDRGEAFFGQGTRLTVV.

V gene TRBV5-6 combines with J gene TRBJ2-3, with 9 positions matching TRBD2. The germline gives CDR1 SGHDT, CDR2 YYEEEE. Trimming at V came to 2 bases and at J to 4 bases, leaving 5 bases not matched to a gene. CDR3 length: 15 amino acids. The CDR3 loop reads CASSFGGRAADTQYF. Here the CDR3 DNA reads TGTGCCAGCAGCTTTGGCGGGAGGGCAGCAGATACGCAGTATTTT.

CDR3 coding DNA: TGTGCCAGCAGCTTAGGGGGCAGGGGACATGGCTACACCTTC. Encoded protein: CASSLGGRGHGYTF. The V and J genes are TRBV7-9 and TRBJ1-2; D is possibly TRBD1 (6 bases). The CDR3 has 14 residues. Trimming removed 1 base from V and 6 bases from J, with 12 bases in between. The V gene's germline CDR1 is SEHNR and CDR2 FQNEAQ (reference sequence).

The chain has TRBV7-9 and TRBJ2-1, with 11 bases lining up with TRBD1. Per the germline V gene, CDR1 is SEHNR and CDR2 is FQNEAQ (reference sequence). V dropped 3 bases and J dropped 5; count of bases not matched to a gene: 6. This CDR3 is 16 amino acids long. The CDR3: CASSFPRTGGHNEQFF. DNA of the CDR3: TGTGCCAGCAGCTTCCCCCGGACAGGGGGCCACAATGAGCAGTTCTTC.

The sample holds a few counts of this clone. This CDR3 is CASSLAVAGGTDTQYF. The DNA of the CDR3 is TGCGCCAGCAGCTTGGCTGTGGCGGGAGGGACAGATACGCAGTATTTT. The chain couples TRBV5-1 to TRBJ2-3, with 9 bases aligning to TRBD2. This CDR3 is 16 amino acids long. V was pared by 0 bases and J by 3 bases, with 5 bases of the junction left unmatched. Germline V CDR1 and CDR2: SGHRS, YFSETQ.

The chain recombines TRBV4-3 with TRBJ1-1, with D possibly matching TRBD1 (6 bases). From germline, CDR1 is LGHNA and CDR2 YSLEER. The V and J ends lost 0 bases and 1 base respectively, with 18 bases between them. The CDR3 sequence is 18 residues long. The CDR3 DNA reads TGCGCCAGCAGCCAAGATTTAGAGGGGGGGCCTAGGAACACTGAAGCTTTCTTT. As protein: CASSQDLEGGPRNTEAFF.

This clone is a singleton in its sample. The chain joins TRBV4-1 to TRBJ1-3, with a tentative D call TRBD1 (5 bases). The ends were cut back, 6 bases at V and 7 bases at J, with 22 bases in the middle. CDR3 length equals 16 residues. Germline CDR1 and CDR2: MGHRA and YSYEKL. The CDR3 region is CASSSWNGREANTIYF. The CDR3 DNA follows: TGCGCCAGCAGTTCGTGGAACGGCAGGGAGGCCAACACCATATATTTT.

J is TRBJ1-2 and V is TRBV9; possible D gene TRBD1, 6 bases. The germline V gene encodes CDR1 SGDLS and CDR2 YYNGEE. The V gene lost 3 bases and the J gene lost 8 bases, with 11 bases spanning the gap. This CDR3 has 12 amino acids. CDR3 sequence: CASSERGGGYTF. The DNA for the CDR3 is TGTGCCAGCAGCGAGAGGGGGGGAGGCTACACCTTC.

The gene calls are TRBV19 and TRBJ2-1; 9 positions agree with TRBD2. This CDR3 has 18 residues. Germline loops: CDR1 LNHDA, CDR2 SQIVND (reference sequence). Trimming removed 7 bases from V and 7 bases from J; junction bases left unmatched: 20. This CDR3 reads CASISMGERGVLGNEQFF. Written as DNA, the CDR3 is TGTGCCAGTATATCGATGGGCGAGCGGGGGGTCCTGGGGAATGAGCAGTTCTTC.

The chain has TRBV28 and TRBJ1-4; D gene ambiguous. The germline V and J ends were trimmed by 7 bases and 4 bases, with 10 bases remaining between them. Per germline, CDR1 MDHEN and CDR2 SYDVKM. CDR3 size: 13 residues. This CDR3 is CASTVPLNEKLFF. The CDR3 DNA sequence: TGTGCCAGCACGGTACCGCTTAATGAAAAACTGTTTTTT.

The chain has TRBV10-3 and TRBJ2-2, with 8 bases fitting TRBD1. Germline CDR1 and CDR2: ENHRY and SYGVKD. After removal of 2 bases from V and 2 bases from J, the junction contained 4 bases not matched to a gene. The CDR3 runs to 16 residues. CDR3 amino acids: CAISEPDRGNTGELFF. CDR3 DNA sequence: TGTGCCATCAGTGAGCCAGACAGGGGAAACACCGGGGAGCTGTTTTTT.

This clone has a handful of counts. CDR3 amino acids: CASSDRTLTGELFF. The CDR3 coding sequence is TGTGCCAGCAGTGACAGGACCCTCACCGGGGAGCTGTTTTTT. The rearrangement links TRBV11-2 to TRBJ2-2, with a weak D call TRBD1 (6 bases). CDR1 is SGHAT and CDR2 is FQNNGV in the germline V gene. V was clipped by 6 bases and J by 4 bases, with 12 bases between them. The CDR3 has 14 residues.

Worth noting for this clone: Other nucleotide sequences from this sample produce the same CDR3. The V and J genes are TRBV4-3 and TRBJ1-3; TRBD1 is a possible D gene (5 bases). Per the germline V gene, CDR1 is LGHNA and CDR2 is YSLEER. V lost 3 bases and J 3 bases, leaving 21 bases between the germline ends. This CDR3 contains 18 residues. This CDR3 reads CASSQKLAGQESGNTIYF. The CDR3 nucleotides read TGCGCCAGCAGCCAGAAGTTAGCGGGGCAGGAGAGTGGAAACACCATATATTTT.

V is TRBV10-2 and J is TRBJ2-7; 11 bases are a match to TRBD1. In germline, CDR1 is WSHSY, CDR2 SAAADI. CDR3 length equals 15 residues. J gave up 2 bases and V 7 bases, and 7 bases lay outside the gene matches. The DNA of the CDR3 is TGCGCCAGCATAAACGGACAGGGGGCAACCTACGAGCAGTACTTC. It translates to CASINGQGATYEQYF.